This is a list of T cell receptor beta chains from one sample in a study of identical twins. TCRdb reprocessed the 5' RACE reads via MiXCR and lists one record per CDR3 protein. The repertoire holds a few hundred thousand distinct CDR3 sequences, around 9% seen once, with around 8.6% in the top ten. Sequencing was carried out using naive T cells sorted from blood. Receptor source: a woman aged 45 to 65 in good health. Each CDR3 is given with its conserved first and last residue. The D gene is left open where the match is weak. Clone size is stated in some rows and not others, as once, few, many or a class when expanded.

size	D	V	J	CDR3	DNA
few	TRBD2	TRBV19	TRBJ2-2	CASNGGRAGTGELFF	TGTGCCAGTAATGGCGGGAGGGCCGGCACCGGGGAGCTGTTTTTT
few	NA	TRBV9	TRBJ1-1	CASSPLPRGEAFF	TGTGCCAGCAGCCCCCTTCCTCGGGGTGAAGCTTTCTTT
NA	TRBD1	TRBV11-2	TRBJ2-5	CASSFQGVGGETQYF	TGTGCCAGCAGCTTTCAGGGGGTCGGCGGAGAGACCCAGTACTTC
NA	NA	TRBV9	TRBJ2-6	CASSVAEGAPPSGANVLTF	TGTGCCAGCAGCGTAGCGGAGGGGGCCCCCCCCTCTGGGGCCAACGTCCTGACTTTC
few	TRBD1	TRBV24-1	TRBJ1-5	CATAGTGEAQPQHF	TGTGCCACTGCCGGGACAGGGGAGGCTCAGCCCCAGCATTTT
NA	TRBD1	TRBV6-5	TRBJ1-1	CASSPTGAPEAFF	TGTGCCAGCAGTCCTACAGGGGCCCCTGAAGCTTTCTTT
few	TRBD2	TRBV5-1	TRBJ2-3	CASSPGLADTDTQYF	TGCGCCAGCAGCCCGGGACTAGCGGACACAGATACGCAGTATTTT
few	NA	TRBV15	TRBJ2-7	CATSRGSYEQYF	TGTGCCACCAGCAGAGGGTCCTACGAGCAGTACTTC
few	NA	TRBV30	TRBJ2-1	CAWCLTMSSYNEQFF	TGTGCCTGGTGCCTCACTATGAGCTCCTACAATGAGCAGTTCTTC
NA	NA	TRBV3-1	TRBJ2-4	CASSTTLLAKNIQYF	TGTGCCAGCAGCACGACACTGTTAGCCAAAAACATTCAGTACTTC
NA	TRBD2	TRBV29-1	TRBJ2-1	CSVEAGRGNEQFF	TGCAGCGTTGAGGCAGGGAGGGGCAATGAGCAGTTCTTC
few	NA	TRBV11-2	TRBJ2-3	CASSPTGTATDTQYF	TGTGCCAGCAGTCCAACAGGGACTGCGACAGATACGCAGTATTTT
few	NA	TRBV21-1	TRBJ2-2	CASSLYREGGRVDAGELFF	TGTGCCAGCAGCTTGTACAGGGAAGGTGGTAGGGTGGATGCCGGGGAGCTGTTTTTT
few	NA	TRBV5-1	TRBJ2-1	CASSFTGPNEQFF	TGCGCCAGCAGCTTCACAGGGCCCAATGAGCAGTTCTTC
many	NA	TRBV12-3/TRBV12-4	TRBJ2-3	CASSSRGPYTDTQYF	TGTGCCAGCAGTTCACGCGGACCATACACAGATACGCAGTATTTT
many	NA	TRBV27	TRBJ1-2	CASSPAGVQGYTF	TGTGCCAGCAGTCCGGCGGGGGTGCAAGGCTACACCTTC
NA	NA	TRBV5-1	TRBJ2-1	CASSPRTNNNEQFF	TGCGCCAGCAGCCCCAGGACCAACAACAATGAGCAGTTCTTC
few	NA	TRBV10-3	TRBJ2-5	CAIKGTDQETQYF	TGTGCCATCAAAGGCACGGATCAAGAGACCCAGTACTTC
many	NA	TRBV11-1	TRBJ2-2	CASSLASATGELFF	TGTGCCAGCAGCTTAGCCTCCGCCACCGGGGAGCTGTTTTTT
many	TRBD2	TRBV7-2	TRBJ2-3	CASSLARLAGGTDTQYF	TGTGCCAGCAGCTTAGCGAGACTAGCCGGGGGCACAGATACGCAGTATTTT
NA	NA	TRBV5-5	TRBJ1-6	CASNEGRISSYNSPLHF	TGTGCCAGCAACGAGGGGAGAATTAGCTCCTATAATTCACCCCTCCACTTT
many	TRBD1	TRBV27	TRBJ1-5	CASSPSRGGNQPQHF	TGTGCCAGCAGTCCTAGCAGGGGGGGCAATCAGCCCCAGCATTTT
many	NA	TRBV12-3/TRBV12-4	TRBJ2-7	CASSPWGAGTASYEQYF	TGTGCCAGCAGTCCCTGGGGGGCCGGGACAGCGTCCTACGAGCAGTACTTC
NA	NA	TRBV6-6	TRBJ2-5	CASSYRELLESGLVTQYF	TGTGCCAGCAGTTACCGGGAGCTCCTCGAAAGTGGGTTGGTGACCCAGTACTTC
many	TRBD1	TRBV20-1	TRBJ1-2	CSAQQGLNYGYTF	TGCAGTGCCCAACAGGGGCTAAACTATGGCTACACCTTC
many	NA	TRBV27	TRBJ1-5	CASSAANQPQHF	TGTGCCAGTTCAGCCGCCAATCAGCCCCAGCATTTT
NA	TRBD1	TRBV4-1	TRBJ2-1	CASQGAGRSYNEQFF	TGCGCCAGTCAGGGGGCGGGGAGGTCTTACAATGAGCAGTTCTTC
few	NA	TRBV2	TRBJ2-1	CASTLSGSKQFF	TGTGCCAGCACCCTTAGCGGTTCGAAGCAGTTCTTC
few	NA	TRBV7-6	TRBJ2-1	CASSLGGSWSGLYYNEQFF	TGTGCCAGCAGCTTAGGGGGGTCTTGGAGCGGGCTCTACTACAATGAGCAGTTCTTC
many	NA	TRBV6-5	TRBJ1-2	CASRDPAGGYTF	TGTGCCAGCAGGGACCCGGCGGGAGGCTACACCTTC
NA	NA	TRBV5-1	TRBJ2-3	CASSPRLDGIADTQYF	TGCGCCAGCAGCCCGAGACTAGATGGAATCGCAGATACGCAGTATTTT
NA	NA	TRBV18	TRBJ1-6	CASRMGNSPLHF	TGTGCCAGCCGCATGGGGAATTCACCCCTCCACTTT
NA	NA	TRBV7-2	TRBJ2-1	CASSLANLAYEQFF	TGTGCCAGCAGCTTAGCGAACCTAGCGTATGAGCAGTTCTTC
NA	NA	TRBV20-1	TRBJ1-1	CSARRSAEAFF	TGCAGTGCTAGGAGGAGCGCTGAAGCTTTCTTT
few	NA	TRBV5-5	TRBJ2-1	CASSRDPMNSYNEQFF	TGTGCCAGCAGCCGGGACCCCATGAACTCCTACAATGAGCAGTTCTTC
few	NA	TRBV7-2	TRBJ2-1	CASSPQPGIEQFF	TGTGCCAGCAGCCCGCAGCCAGGGATTGAGCAGTTCTTC
few	NA	TRBV19	TRBJ1-1	CASSIIYGGEAFF	TGTGCCAGTAGTATTATTTACGGGGGTGAAGCTTTCTTT
many	TRBD2	TRBV29-1	TRBJ2-1	CSVVLAGKQFF	TGCAGCGTCGTACTAGCGGGGAAGCAGTTCTTC
NA	NA	TRBV3-1	TRBJ1-2	CASSPWEAGSYTF	TGTGCCAGCAGCCCATGGGAGGCCGGGAGCTACACCTTC
many	TRBD1	TRBV4-1	TRBJ2-1	CASSQAGGSYNEQFF	TGTGCCAGCAGCCAAGCAGGGGGATCCTACAATGAGCAGTTCTTC
NA	TRBD2	TRBV5-1	TRBJ2-2	CASSLGASGSTDTGELFF	TGCGCCAGCAGCCTTGGGGCTAGCGGGAGTACAGACACCGGGGAGCTGTTTTTT
NA	NA	TRBV28	TRBJ2-6	CASSLSGTGANVLTF	TGTGCCAGCAGTTTGTCGGGGACTGGGGCCAACGTCCTGACTTTC
few	NA	TRBV9	TRBJ2-5	CASSVAMEGEQETQYF	TGTGCCAGCAGCGTAGCTATGGAGGGAGAACAAGAGACCCAGTACTTC
NA	TRBD1	TRBV20-1	TRBJ1-2	CSAPGQGSAGYTF	TGCAGTGCCCCGGGACAGGGAAGCGCTGGCTACACCTTC
NA	NA	TRBV5-5	TRBJ1-5	CASSLDWTTGQPQHF	TGTGCCAGCAGCTTGGATTGGACAACGGGGCAGCCCCAGCATTTT
once	TRBD2	TRBV14	TRBJ2-1	CASSQDRLAGENEQFF	TGTGCCAGCAGCCAAGATCGACTAGCGGGAGAAAATGAGCAGTTCTTC
few	NA	TRBV12-3/TRBV12-4	TRBJ2-5	CASSLELSGTLLEAQYF	TGTGCCAGCAGTTTAGAACTCTCCGGGACCCTCTTGGAGGCCCAGTACTTC
few	NA	TRBV7-3	TRBJ1-2	CASSLGPEYGYTF	TGTGCCAGCAGCCTGGGACCGGAATATGGCTACACCTTC
many	NA	TRBV6-1	TRBJ1-4	CASRAAAGQNEKLFF	TGTGCCAGCAGGGCCGCGGCGGGGCAGAACGAAAAACTGTTTTTT
NA	TRBD1	TRBV7-2	TRBJ1-4	CASSQGGTGSEKLFF	TGTGCCAGCAGCCAGGGGGGGACAGGGAGTGAAAAACTGTTTTTT
few	NA	TRBV19	TRBJ1-2	CASSTSRGPGYGYTF	TGTGCCAGTAGTACCTCCAGGGGCCCTGGCTATGGCTACACCTTC
few	NA	TRBV9	TRBJ1-5	CASSGTGAPDQPQHF	TGTGCCAGCAGTGGCACGGGAGCCCCGGATCAGCCCCAGCATTTT